This T cell receptor (beta chain) was identified in a study of shared clonotypes between healthy human individuals. Several immunoSEQ 96-well plates shared each subset's DNA, each plate a replicate. Libraries were prepared by immunoSEQ multiplex PCR; TCRdb keeps only in-frame clonotypes and omits some of them. The sample shows roughly 2 million clones, approximately 94% of them seen only once. For this clone: Its cognate antigen is unknown.

Naive CD8 cells, CD45RO-negative and positively selected for CCR7, excluded terminally differentiated effector memory CD45RA+ cells. Healthy adults negative for HIV, lacking recent acute infections or vaccinations, served as donors. The study's findings and limits: The study's rarefaction showed incomplete sorted-subset sequencing despite large depth. Approximately 4.5% was the fraction of naive CD4 clonotypes found shared across several donors.

Germline lookup yields CDR1 MDHEN and CDR2 SYDVKM. Trimming cost V 9 bases and J 2 bases; bases outside gene matches: 8. The CDR3 runs to 14 residues. Sequenced: naive CD8+ T cells sorted from blood. The V and J genes are TRBV28 and TRBJ1-1; 8 nucleotides match TRBD1. The TCR originated in a man aged 18 to 29 in good health. The CDR3 coding sequence is TGTGCCAGTAAAGAGACAGGGGCCAACACTGAAGCTTTCTTT. Amino acids: CASKETGANTEAFF.